The 15 T cell receptor beta chains reported below all come from one sample, sequenced in a study of blood T cell repertoires in COVID-19 (TCRdb year 2020). Library prep was done by the immunoSEQ multiplex PCR assay. Not all clones reach the TCRdb copy of this immuneACCESS table, which keeps in-frame sequences only. Checked studies attribute under half of the gap to unresolved V genes and leave the rest unexplained. A total of about 150,000 clones appear in this sample, over 80% of them only once. Around 6.3% of the sample belongs to the ten largest clones. Sequenced sample: peripheral blood. The source of these receptors is a man at least 80 years old with acute or convalescent COVID-19.

V is TRBV27 and J is TRBJ2-3; TRBD1 matches 7 bases. This CDR3 contains 15 residues. J was trimmed by 0 bases and V by 7 bases; bases with no gene match: 7. Germline V gene lookup returns CDR1 MNHEY and CDR2 SMNVEV (reference sequence). The CDR3 DNA sequence: TGTGCCAGCATTAAAGGGGACAGCAGCACAGATACGCAGTATTTT. Protein: CASIKGDSSTDTQYF.

The rearrangement links TRBV18 to TRBJ2-7, with D maybe TRBD1 (6 bases). This CDR3 has 14 amino acids. V lost 1 base and J lost 5, with 12 bases in between. Germline V gene data show CDR1 as KGHSH and CDR2 as LQKENI. The CDR3 DNA follows: TGTGCCAGCTCACCACTCCACAGGGACAACGAGCAGTACTTC. Translation: CASSPLHRDNEQYF.

The rearrangement links TRBV5-1 to TRBJ2-3; TRBD2 matches at 10 bases. J was trimmed by 5 bases and V by 2 bases; bases with no gene match: 5. Germline assignment: CDR1 SGHRS and CDR2 YFSETQ. The CDR3 runs to 15 residues. CDR3 in amino acids: CASSLAGGPGDTQYF. The CDR3 coding sequence is TGCGCCAGCAGCTTAGCGGGAGGGCCGGGAGATACGCAGTATTTT.

The rearrangement uses TRBV27 and TRBJ2-3; D gene unclear. Trimming cost V 5 bases and J 2 bases, with 8 bases left between them. Germline V CDR1 and CDR2: MNHEY, SMNVEV (reference sequence). The CDR3 has 13 amino acids. CDR3 residues: CASSNLVTDTQYF. DNA of the CDR3: TGTGCCAGCAGTAACCTAGTCACAGATACGCAGTATTTT.

The genes are TRBV10-1 and TRBJ2-1, with 10 nucleotides matching TRBD2. CDR1 and CDR2 from the germline V gene are WNHNN and SYGVQD (reference sequence). The V and J ends lost 5 bases and 6 bases, in that order; junction bases with no gene match: 4. The CDR3 loop spans 14 amino acids. The CDR3 bases are TGCGCCAGCAGTCCAGCGGGGGGGGTCAATGAGCAGTTCTTC. Encoded protein: CASSPAGGVNEQFF.

The rearrangement links TRBV5-6 to TRBJ2-1; 9 bases fit TRBD2. The CDR3 loop spans 16 amino acids. The ends lost 4 bases at V and 4 bases at J; junction bases unmatched: 9. Germline V gene lookup returns CDR1 SGHDT and CDR2 YYEEEE. CDR3 in DNA: TGTGCCAGCAGCCAGAGAGGTCTAGCGGGGTACAATGAGCAGTTCTTC. This translates into CASSQRGLAGYNEQFF.

The V and J genes are TRBV28 and TRBJ2-1; TRBD2 is a possible D gene (7 bases). The CDR3 has 17 amino acids. V lost 6 bases, J lost 6 bases, and 24 bases lay in between. From germline, CDR1 is MDHEN and CDR2 SYDVKM. The CDR3 sequence is CASSGGLFGRDINEQFF. CDR3 sequence (DNA): TGTGCCAGCAGCGGGGGGCTGTTTGGGCGAGATATCAATGAGCAGTTCTTC.

This clone occurred a few times. J is TRBJ2-7 and V is TRBV28, with TRBD1 as a possible D gene (6 bases). Trimming took off 2 bases at V and 2 bases at J, with 13 bases between the two ends. Germline-derived CDR1 and CDR2 are MDHEN and SYDVKM. The CDR3 extends over 15 amino acids. As DNA, the CDR3 is TGTGCCAGCAGTTTACCGGGACATATTCCCTACGAGCAGTACTTC. Its protein product is CASSLPGHIPYEQYF.

The chain joins TRBV10-3 to TRBJ2-2; TRBD2 is a possible D gene (5 bases). The CDR3 consists of 16 residues. Trimming removed 2 bases from V and 4 bases from J, with 14 bases in between. CDR1 and CDR2 (germline): ENHRY, SYGVKD. The CDR3 sequence: CAISEPGRTATGELFF. Here the CDR3 DNA reads TGTGCCATCAGTGAGCCCGGTCGGACTGCCACCGGGGAGCTGTTTTTT.

This sequence joins TRBV4-1 and TRBJ2-5; D might be TRBD1 (5 bases). This CDR3 region has 14 residues. The ends were cut back, 1 base at V and 7 bases at J, with 13 bases in the middle. Germline CDR1 and CDR2: MGHRA and YSYEKL. CDR3 sequence: CASSQVYYQGTQYF. CDR3 coding DNA: TGCGCCAGCAGCCAAGTATACTACCAGGGGACCCAGTACTTC.

This chain uses TRBV19 with TRBJ2-1; 9 bases align to TRBD2. Germline V lookup: CDR1 LNHDA, CDR2 SQIVND (reference sequence). V trimming: 9 bases; J trimming: 4 bases; junction bases outside the gene matches: 13. This CDR3 is built from 16 residues. This CDR3 is CASTPGVAGDYNEQFF. The CDR3 DNA reads TGTGCCAGCACCCCAGGGGTAGCGGGAGATTACAATGAGCAGTTCTTC. Based on the CDR3 plus reference TRBV19 and TRBJ2-1, the full variable domain is DGGITQSPKYLFRKEGQNVTLSCEQNLNHDAMYWYRQDPGQGLRLIYYSQIVNDFQKGDIAEGYSVSREKKESFPLTVTSAQKNPTAFYLCASTPGVAGDYNEQFFGPGTRLTVL.

The chain has TRBV5-1 and TRBJ2-3, with a possible D match to TRBD2 (5 bases). From germline, CDR1 is SGHRS and CDR2 YFSETQ. Trimming left V 0 bases short and J 0 bases short, with 14 bases between. The CDR3 is 17 residues long. Here the CDR3 DNA reads TGCGCCAGCAGCTTGGGTTATAGGCGGGCGAGCACAGATACGCAGTATTTT. Its protein product is CASSLGYRRASTDTQYF.

This clone has ten or more counts. The chain couples TRBV5-3 to TRBJ1-6; D might be TRBD1 (5 bases). TRBV5-3 carries the ORF label, with uncertain function. The CDR3 is 16 residues long. The V end lost 2 bases, the J end lost 5 bases, and 14 bases lay between the germline ends. As DNA, the CDR3 is TGTGCCAGAAGCTTCGAGGACACTCACCATAATTCACCCCTCCACTTT. The encoded protein is CARSFEDTHHNSPLHF.

The chain employs TRBV4-1 and TRBJ2-1; 15 positions agree with TRBD2. Losses at the gene ends were 0 bases for V and 8 bases for J; bases not matched to a gene: 8. This CDR3 is 18 amino acids long. Germline V gene lookup returns CDR1 MGHRA and CDR2 YSYEKL. CDR3 sequence (DNA): TGCGCCAGCAGCCAAGACATCGCGGGACTAGCGGGAGGCGATGAGCAGTTCTTC. It encodes CASSQDIAGLAGGDEQFF.

V gene TRBV11-2 combines with J gene TRBJ2-5; 7 bases are a match to TRBD1. CDR3 size: 12 residues. Trimming cost V 1 base and J 14 bases; bases outside gene matches: 7. Germline CDR1 is SGHAT and CDR2 is FQNNGV. The CDR3 loop is CASSLGQGSVYF. CDR3 nucleotides: TGTGCCAGCAGCTTAGGACAGGGCAGTGTCTACTTC.